These T cell receptor beta chains were read from a single sample in a study of cytomegalovirus exposure and HLA in healthy donors. The repertoire was sequenced with immunoSEQ multiplex PCR; TCRdb's copy has only in-frame clones and lacks some. This sample contains some 34,000 clones. Sequencing input: PBMCs. The receptors were gathered from a man in his forties in good health and CMV-seronegative. Each CDR3 is given with its conserved first and last residue. Fields, in order: V gene, J gene, CDR3 protein.

>TRBV7-9|TRBJ1-1
CASSPQGRTEAFF
>TRBV7-9|TRBJ2-7
CASSFTGRSSYEQYF
>TRBV7-2|TRBJ2-5
CASSSGLANYQETQYF
>TRBV19|TRBJ2-1
CASSIGTSGINEQFF
>TRBV7-9|TRBJ2-6
CASSLGTGLGANVLTF
>TRBV5-1|TRBJ2-2
CASSVGQGVTGELFF
>TRBV28|TRBJ1-5
CASRLSDQPQHF
>TRBV7-8|TRBJ2-2
CASSLARTGGTGELFF
>TRBV29-1|TRBJ1-2
CSVKGQGYGNYGYTF
>TRBV5-4|TRBJ2-1
CASSSRDRGLSEQFF
>TRBV5-4|TRBJ2-6
CASSLDRTGAYGANVLTF
>TRBV6-5|TRBJ1-6
CASSSLGQGYSPLHF
>TRBV28|TRBJ2-7
CASQSFGRTAYEQYF
>TRBV30|TRBJ2-5
CAWSGLAGGETQYF
>TRBV18|TRBJ2-3
CASSPLRLAGGGLNTQYF
>TRBV7-2|TRBJ2-2
CATTVGTTNTGELFF
>TRBV2|TRBJ2-7
CASSGGTSGSQYF
>TRBV15|TRBJ1-5
CATSRDGRGSQPQHF
>TRBV19|TRBJ1-1
CASSMAERLNTEAFF
>TRBV9|TRBJ2-3
CASSAQAGGGQFTDTQYF
>TRBV30|TRBJ2-7
CAWSVNNLYEQYF
>TRBV6-6|TRBJ2-5
CASSYPQRLGETQYF
>TRBV29-1|TRBJ2-3
CSVRQGADTQYF
>TRBV2|TRBJ1-2
CASRGADRGYGYTF
>TRBV4-2|TRBJ2-1
CASSQDLGSGSPNEQFF
>TRBV14|TRBJ2-1
CASSQGRTDREIANEQFF
>TRBV19|TRBJ1-3
CASSKGFSGNTIYF
>TRBV6-1|TRBJ2-7
CASSVGTGREQYF
>TRBV30|TRBJ1-2
CAWSVQTTNYGYTF
>TRBV6-5|TRBJ2-3
CASSYGQGGTDTQYF
>TRBV9|TRBJ2-2
CASSVAAGITGELFF
>TRBV5-1|TRBJ1-2
CASSPLDTGPGYTF
>TRBV18|TRBJ2-4
CASSLWTGSSKNIQYF
>TRBV7-9|TRBJ2-7
CASSLGVRDEQYF
>TRBV19|TRBJ1-2
CASSFSGTWGYTF
>TRBV4-3|TRBJ2-1
CASSQDWLAGDNEQFF
>TRBV6-5|TRBJ1-2
CASSYWAGPYGYTF
>TRBV9|TRBJ2-1
CASSSWTSGSNNEQFF
>TRBV28|TRBJ2-7
CASTRTGAYEQYF
>TRBV29-1|TRBJ2-7
CSVAVISYEQYF
>TRBV7-2|TRBJ2-3
CASNLRLAGADTQYF
>TRBV2|TRBJ2-7
CASSPFSGLPYEQYF
>TRBV5-4|TRBJ1-1
CASSPRRGWDTEAFF
>TRBV6-6|TRBJ1-1
CASSYRRGDTEAFF
>TRBV4-3|TRBJ2-3
CASSQVASGIADTQYF
>TRBV19|TRBJ2-6
CASSIAGQGTGANVLTF
>TRBV28|TRBJ2-7
CASSHGTGTVEQYF
>TRBV19|TRBJ1-1
CASSIGQNTEAFF
>TRBV5-1|TRBJ2-5
CASSLGQGRETQYF
>TRBV2|TRBJ1-2
CARGRTGGVYGYTF
>TRBV10-3|TRBJ2-7
CAITKQGVGYEQYF
>TRBV29-1|TRBJ2-2
CSVEDDGRGPTGELFF
>TRBV6-5|TRBJ2-2
CASRSGQGDTGELFF
>TRBV18|TRBJ1-2
CASSPGQGYGYTF
>TRBV9|TRBJ2-1
CASSVSSGRFDEQFF
>TRBV28|TRBJ1-3
CASSLNAGNTIYF
>TRBV28|TRBJ1-1
CASSLSSTGNTEAFF
>TRBV4-1|TRBJ1-1
CASSQVIPNTEAFF
>TRBV19|TRBJ2-7
CATQRTDRSYEQYF
>TRBV18|TRBJ1-4
CASSPSRGLSTNEKLFF